The clone carrying this T cell receptor beta chain turned up a few times. The authors' processing: It was from reference gene primer amplification that nucleated cell counts were estimated. Some clones are missing from TCRdb's copy, which holds only in-frame ones; the method was immunoSEQ multiplex PCR. D and trimming come from the DNA, and the V and J calls and clone size come from that table. The data show roughly 120,000 clones, about 72% seen once. The ends were cut back, 4 bases at V and 4 bases at J, with 7 bases in the middle. The CDR3 loop spans 12 amino acids. Germline lookup yields CDR1 LGHDT and CDR2 YNNKEL (reference sequence). This sample is part of a study of blood T cell repertoires in COVID-19. Across the whole study: Sources were T cells, B-cell-depleted T cells, or PBMCs; the material itself was cDNA or gDNA.

The sequenced sample consisted of peripheral blood. This receptor was identified in a woman in her fifties or sixties with acute or convalescent COVID-19. The V gene is TRBV3-1 (or the pseudogene TRBV3-2), the J gene TRBJ1-2; D unresolved. CDR3: CASSLGSYGYTF. CDR3 sequence (DNA): TGTGCCAGCAGCCTAGGGAGCTATGGCTACACCTTC.